Presented here are 2 T cell receptor beta chains from one specimen sequenced in a study of T cells in Graves' hyperthyroidism and ophthalmopathy. Amplified TCR beta CDR3 regions came from RNA transcripts. With the HTBI primer set, the TCR CDR3 went through a first round of RT-PCR. TCRdb reprocessed the multiplex PCR reads with MiXCR, giving one entry per CDR3 protein. The profile shows some 460,000 distinct CDR3 sequences, about 15% of them singletons. Sequencing was performed on blood. These receptors all come from a woman aged 18-30 years with Graves' hyperthyroidism.

This clonotype was detected a few times. The chain links TRBV4-1 to TRBJ1-5, with D possibly TRBD1 on 5 matching bases. The CDR3 totals 15 residues. The germline gives CDR1 MGHRA, CDR2 YSYEKL. V was cut by 0 bases and J by 11 bases, with 17 bases left in between. The CDR3 region is CASSQDGGHQFAQHF. As DNA, the CDR3 is TGCGCCAGCAGCCAAGATGGAGGACACCAATTTGCCCAGCATTTT.

There are a few counts of this clonotype. This sequence joins TRBV27 and TRBJ1-2, with 9 bases aligning to TRBD1. Germline values: CDR1 MNHEY, CDR2 SMNVEV (reference sequence). The CDR3 covers 16 residues. The J segment lost 5 bases and the V segment lost 5 bases, leaving 12 bases of the junction unmatched. In DNA form, the CDR3 reads TGTGCCAGCAGTGGGGATTCGGGGACAGGGTCGTATGGCTACACCTTC. Translation gives CASSGDSGTGSYGYTF.